The next 6 T cell receptor beta chains were all read from a single sample in a study of early T cells in non-severe SARS-CoV-2 infection. Using its own MiXCR run on the 5' RACE reads, TCRdb lists one record per CDR3 protein. This sample has fewer than 110,000 distinct CDR3 sequences; 11% occur once, and the top ten carry 6.5% to 8%. The sequencing input was whole blood. All receptors come from an adult who was a healthcare worker with PCR-confirmed SARS-CoV-2 infection or an uninfected control (not recorded which).

There are many counts of this clonotype. V is TRBV18 and J is TRBJ1-1; a weak D match, TRBD1 (5 bases). The CDR3 loop spans 18 amino acids. Trimming removed 3 bases from V and 0 bases from J, with 20 bases in between. Germline V lookup: CDR1 KGHSH, CDR2 LQKENI. CDR3 residues: CASSPLTGQGLMNTEAFF. In nucleotides, the CDR3 is TGTGCCAGCTCACCCCTAACCGGACAAGGATTGATGAACACTGAAGCTTTCTTT. Full variable domain (rest looked up from reference TRBV18 and TRBJ1-1): NAGVMQNPRHLVRRRGQEARLRCSPMKGHSHVYWYRQLPEEGLKFMVYLQKENIIDESGMPKERFSAEFPKEGPSILRIQQVVRGDSAAYFCASSPLTGQGLMNTEAFFGQGTRLTVV.

The chain employs TRBV20-1 and TRBJ2-4; TRBD2 matches 7 bases. CDR1 and CDR2 (germline): DFQATT, SNEGSKA (reference sequence). Germline trimming cut 0 bases from V and 6 bases from J; bases unmatched to any gene: 8. The CDR3 has 15 residues. The CDR3 sequence is CSARDLRLALNIQYF. The CDR3 DNA sequence: TGCAGTGCTAGAGATCTGAGACTAGCCCTAAACATTCAGTACTTC.

There are a few counts of this clonotype. This chain uses TRBV6-1 with TRBJ2-3; 10 bases fit TRBD2. Germline V lookup: CDR1 MNHNS, CDR2 SASEGT. The CDR3 extends over 15 amino acids. J gave up 4 bases and V 4 bases, and 5 bases lay outside the gene matches. CDR3 nucleotides: TGTGCCAGCAGTGGTAAAGCGGGAGGGCCAGATACGCAGTATTTT. Its translation: CASSGKAGGPDTQYF.

In its sample, this clonotype was seen many times. This rearrangement joins TRBV28 to TRBJ1-5; D remains unclear. The length of the CDR3 is 14 residues. V was pared by 3 bases and J by 4 bases, with 10 bases between. Germline V gene data show CDR1 as MDHEN and CDR2 as SYDVKM. The DNA of the CDR3 is TGTGCCAGCAGTTTGGGTCACTCTAATCAGCCCCAGCATTTT. Encoded protein: CASSLGHSNQPQHF.

Many counts were recorded for this clonotype. V is TRBV3-1 and J is TRBJ2-5, with 10 bases identical to TRBD2. The CDR3 extends over 15 amino acids. The J segment lost 2 bases and the V segment lost 5 bases, leaving 5 bases of the junction unmatched. From germline, CDR1 is LGHDT and CDR2 YNNKEL (reference sequence). The CDR3 DNA follows: TGTGCCAGCAGCTCCCGGACTAGCGGACAAGAGACCCAGTACTTC. Residues: CASSSRTSGQETQYF.

This clonotype was picked up many times. The chain couples TRBV28 to TRBJ2-7, with D possibly called TRBD1 or TRBD2 (5 bases each). V was trimmed by 2 bases and J by 3 bases, leaving 5 bases between them. This CDR3 is built from 12 residues. CDR1 and CDR2 from the germline V gene are MDHEN and SYDVKM. CDR3 loop: CASSLGGYEQYF. Written as DNA, the CDR3 is TGTGCCAGCAGTTTAGGGGGCTACGAGCAGTACTTC.